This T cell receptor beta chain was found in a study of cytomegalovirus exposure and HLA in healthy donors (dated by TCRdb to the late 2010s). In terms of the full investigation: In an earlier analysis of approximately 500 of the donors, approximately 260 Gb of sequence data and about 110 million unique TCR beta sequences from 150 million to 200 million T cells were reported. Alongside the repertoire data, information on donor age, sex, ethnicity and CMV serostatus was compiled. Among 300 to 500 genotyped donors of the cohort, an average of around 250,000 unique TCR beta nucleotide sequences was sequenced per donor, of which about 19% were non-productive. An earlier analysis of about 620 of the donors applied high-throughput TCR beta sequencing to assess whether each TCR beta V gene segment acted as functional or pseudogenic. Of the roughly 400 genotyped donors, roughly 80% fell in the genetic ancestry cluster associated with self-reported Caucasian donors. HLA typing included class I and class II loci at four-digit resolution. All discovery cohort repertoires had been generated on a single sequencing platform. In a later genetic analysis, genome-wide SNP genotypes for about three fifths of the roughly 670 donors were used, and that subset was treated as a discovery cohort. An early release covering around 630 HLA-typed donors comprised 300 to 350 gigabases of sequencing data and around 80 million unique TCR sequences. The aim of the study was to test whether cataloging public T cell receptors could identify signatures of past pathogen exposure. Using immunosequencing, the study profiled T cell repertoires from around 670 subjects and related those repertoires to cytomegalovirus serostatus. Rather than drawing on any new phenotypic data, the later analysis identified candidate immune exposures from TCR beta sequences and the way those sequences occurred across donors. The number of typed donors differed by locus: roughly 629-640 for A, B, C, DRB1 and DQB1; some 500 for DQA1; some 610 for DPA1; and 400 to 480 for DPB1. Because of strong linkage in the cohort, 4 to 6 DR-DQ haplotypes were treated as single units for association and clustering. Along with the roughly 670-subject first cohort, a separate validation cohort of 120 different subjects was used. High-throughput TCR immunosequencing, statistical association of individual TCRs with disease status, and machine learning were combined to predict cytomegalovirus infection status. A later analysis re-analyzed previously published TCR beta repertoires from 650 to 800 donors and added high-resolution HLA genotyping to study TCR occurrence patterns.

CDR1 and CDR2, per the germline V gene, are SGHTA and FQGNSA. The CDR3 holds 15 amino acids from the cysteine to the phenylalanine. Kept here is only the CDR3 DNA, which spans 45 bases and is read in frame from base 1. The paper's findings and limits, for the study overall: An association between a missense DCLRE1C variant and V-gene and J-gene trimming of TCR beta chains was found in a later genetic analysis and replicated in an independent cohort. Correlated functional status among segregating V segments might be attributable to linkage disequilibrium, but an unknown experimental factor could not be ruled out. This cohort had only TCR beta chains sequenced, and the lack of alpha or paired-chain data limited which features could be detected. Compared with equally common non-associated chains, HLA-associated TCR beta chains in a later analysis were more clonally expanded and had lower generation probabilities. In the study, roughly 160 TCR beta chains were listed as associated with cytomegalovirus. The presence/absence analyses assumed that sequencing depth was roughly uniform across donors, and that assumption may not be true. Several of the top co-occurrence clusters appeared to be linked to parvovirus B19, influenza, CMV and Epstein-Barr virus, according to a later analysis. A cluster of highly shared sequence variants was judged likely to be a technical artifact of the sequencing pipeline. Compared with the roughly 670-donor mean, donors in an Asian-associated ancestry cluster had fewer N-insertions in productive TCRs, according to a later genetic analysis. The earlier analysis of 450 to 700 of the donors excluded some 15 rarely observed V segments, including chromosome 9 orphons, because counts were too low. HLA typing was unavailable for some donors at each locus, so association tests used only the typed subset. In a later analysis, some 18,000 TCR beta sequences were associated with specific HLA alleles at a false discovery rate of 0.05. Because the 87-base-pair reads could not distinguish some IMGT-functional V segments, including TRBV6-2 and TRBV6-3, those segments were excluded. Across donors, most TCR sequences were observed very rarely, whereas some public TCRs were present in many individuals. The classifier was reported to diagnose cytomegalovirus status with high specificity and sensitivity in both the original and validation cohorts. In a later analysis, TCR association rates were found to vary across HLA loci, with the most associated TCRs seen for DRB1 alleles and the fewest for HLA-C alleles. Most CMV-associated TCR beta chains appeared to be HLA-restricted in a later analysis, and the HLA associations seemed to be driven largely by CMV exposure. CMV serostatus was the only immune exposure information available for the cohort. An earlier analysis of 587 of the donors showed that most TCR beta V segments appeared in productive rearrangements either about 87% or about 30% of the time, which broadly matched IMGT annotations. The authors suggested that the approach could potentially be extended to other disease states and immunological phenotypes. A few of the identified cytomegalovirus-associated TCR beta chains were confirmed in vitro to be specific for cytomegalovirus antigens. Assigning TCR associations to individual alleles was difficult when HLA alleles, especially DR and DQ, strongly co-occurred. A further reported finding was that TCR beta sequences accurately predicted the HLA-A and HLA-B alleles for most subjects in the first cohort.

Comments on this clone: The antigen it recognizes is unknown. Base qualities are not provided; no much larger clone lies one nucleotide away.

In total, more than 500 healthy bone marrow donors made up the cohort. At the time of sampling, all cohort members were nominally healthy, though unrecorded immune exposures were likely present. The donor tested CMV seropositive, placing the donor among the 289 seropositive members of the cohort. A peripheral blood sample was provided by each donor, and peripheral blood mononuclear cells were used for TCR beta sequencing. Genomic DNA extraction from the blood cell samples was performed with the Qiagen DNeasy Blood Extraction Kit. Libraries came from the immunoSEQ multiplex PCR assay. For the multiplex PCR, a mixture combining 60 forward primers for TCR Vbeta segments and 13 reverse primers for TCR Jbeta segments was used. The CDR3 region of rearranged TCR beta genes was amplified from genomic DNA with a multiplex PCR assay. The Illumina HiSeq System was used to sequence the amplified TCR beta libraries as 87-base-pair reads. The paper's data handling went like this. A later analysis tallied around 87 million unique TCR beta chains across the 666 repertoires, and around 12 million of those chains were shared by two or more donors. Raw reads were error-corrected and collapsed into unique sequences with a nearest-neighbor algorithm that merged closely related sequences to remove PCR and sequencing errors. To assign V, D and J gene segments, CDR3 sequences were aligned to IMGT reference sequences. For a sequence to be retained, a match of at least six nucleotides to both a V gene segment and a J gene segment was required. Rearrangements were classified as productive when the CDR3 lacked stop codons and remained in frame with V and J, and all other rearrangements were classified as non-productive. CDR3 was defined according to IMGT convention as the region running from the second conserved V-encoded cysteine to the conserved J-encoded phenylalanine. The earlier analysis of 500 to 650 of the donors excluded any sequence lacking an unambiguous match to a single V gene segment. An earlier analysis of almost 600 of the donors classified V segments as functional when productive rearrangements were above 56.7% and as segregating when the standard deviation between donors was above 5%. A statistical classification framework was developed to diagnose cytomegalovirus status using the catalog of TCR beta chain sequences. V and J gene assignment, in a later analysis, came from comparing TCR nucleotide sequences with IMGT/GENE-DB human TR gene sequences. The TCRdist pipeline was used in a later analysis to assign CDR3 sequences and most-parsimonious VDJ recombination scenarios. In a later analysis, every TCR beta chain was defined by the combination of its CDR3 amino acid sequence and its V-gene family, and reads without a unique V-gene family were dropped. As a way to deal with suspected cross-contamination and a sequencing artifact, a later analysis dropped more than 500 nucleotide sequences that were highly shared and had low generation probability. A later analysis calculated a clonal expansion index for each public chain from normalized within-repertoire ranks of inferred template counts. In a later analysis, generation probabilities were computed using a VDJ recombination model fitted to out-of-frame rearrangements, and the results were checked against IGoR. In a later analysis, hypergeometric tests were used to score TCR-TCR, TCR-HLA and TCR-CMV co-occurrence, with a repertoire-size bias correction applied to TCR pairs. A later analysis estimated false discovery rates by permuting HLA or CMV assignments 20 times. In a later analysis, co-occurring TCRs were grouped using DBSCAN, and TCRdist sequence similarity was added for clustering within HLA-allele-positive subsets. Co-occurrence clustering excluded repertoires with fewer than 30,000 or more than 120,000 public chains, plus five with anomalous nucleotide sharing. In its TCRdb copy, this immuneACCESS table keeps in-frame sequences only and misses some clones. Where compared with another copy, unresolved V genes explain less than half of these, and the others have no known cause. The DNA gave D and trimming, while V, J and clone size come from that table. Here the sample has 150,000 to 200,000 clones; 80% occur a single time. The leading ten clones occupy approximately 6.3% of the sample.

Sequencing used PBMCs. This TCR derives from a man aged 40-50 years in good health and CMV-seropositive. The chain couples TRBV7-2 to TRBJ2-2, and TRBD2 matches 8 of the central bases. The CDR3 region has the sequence CVFARERGFTGELFF. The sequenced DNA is TGTGTCTTTGCCAGGGAGCGGGGGTTCACCGGGGAGCTGTTTTTT.